The source of this T cell receptor beta chain is a study of blood T cell repertoires in COVID-19. Sequencing used immunoSEQ multiplex PCR; TCRdb keeps in-frame clones, though not all of them. The sample includes approximately 150,000 clones, 65% to 85% of them seen just once. The V segment lost 4 bases and the J segment 5 bases; nucleotides outside the gene matches: 6. The germline gives CDR1 SGHKS, CDR2 YYEKEE (reference sequence). The CDR3 is 15 residues long. Sequencing used peripheral blood. The rearrangement links TRBV5-5 to TRBJ2-5; 12 bases agree with TRBD1. The receptor was isolated from a woman of 80 years or more with acute or convalescent COVID-19. The CDR3 here is CASSGTGGARETQYF. The CDR3 DNA reads TGTGCCAGCAGCGGGACAGGGGGCGCGAGGGAGACCCAGTACTTC.